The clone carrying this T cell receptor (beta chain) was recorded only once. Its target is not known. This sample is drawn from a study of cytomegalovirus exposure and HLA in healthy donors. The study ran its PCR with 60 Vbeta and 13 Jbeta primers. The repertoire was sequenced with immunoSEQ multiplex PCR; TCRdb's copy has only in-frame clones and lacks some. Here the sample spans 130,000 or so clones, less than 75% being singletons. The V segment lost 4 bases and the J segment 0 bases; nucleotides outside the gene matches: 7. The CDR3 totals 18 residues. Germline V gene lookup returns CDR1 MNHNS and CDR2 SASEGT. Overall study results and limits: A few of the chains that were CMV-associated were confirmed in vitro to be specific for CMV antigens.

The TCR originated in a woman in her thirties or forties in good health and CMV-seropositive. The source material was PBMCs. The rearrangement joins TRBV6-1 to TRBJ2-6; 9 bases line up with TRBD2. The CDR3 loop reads CASSGPSGMSSGANVLTF. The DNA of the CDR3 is TGTGCCAGCAGTGGCCCTAGCGGGATGAGCTCTGGGGCCAACGTCCTGACTTTC.